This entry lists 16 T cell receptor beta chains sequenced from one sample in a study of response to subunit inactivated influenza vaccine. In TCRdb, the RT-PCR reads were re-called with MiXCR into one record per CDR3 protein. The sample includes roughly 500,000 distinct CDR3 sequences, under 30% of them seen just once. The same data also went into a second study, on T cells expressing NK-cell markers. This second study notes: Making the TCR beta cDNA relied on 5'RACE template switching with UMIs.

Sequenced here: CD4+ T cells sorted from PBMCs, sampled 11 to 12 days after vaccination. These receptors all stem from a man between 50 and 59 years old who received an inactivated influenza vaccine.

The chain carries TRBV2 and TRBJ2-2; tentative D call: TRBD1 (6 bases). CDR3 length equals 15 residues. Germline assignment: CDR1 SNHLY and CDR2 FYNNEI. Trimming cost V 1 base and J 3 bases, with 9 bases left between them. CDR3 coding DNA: TGTGCCAGCAGTGAAGAGGGGACATACACCGGGGAGCTGTTTTTT. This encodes CASSEEGTYTGELFF.

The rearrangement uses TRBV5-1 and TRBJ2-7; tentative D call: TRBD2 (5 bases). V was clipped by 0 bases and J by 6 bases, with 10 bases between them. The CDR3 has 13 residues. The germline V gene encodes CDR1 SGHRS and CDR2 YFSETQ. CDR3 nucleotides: TGCGCCAGCAGCTTGGATCGGGATGGCGAGCAGTACTTC. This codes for CASSLDRDGEQYF.

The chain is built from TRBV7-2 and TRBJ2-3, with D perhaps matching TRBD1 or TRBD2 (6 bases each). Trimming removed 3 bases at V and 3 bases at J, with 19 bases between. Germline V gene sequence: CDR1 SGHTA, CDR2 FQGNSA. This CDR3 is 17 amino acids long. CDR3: CASSFSTGAIFTDTQYF. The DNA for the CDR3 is TGTGCCAGCAGCTTCAGTACGGGGGCGATATTTACAGATACGCAGTATTTT. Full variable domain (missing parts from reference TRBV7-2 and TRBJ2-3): GAGVSQSPSNKVTEKGKDVELRCDPISGHTALYWYRQSLGQGLEFLIYFQGNSAPDKSGLPSDRFSAERTGGSVSTLTIQRTQQEDSAVYLCASSFSTGAIFTDTQYFGPGTRLTVL.

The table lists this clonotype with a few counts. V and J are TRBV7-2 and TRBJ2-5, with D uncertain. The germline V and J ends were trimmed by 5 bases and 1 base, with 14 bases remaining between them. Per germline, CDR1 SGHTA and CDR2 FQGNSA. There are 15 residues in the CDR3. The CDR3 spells CASSQRSWSQETQYF. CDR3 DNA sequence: TGTGCCAGCAGCCAACGATCCTGGAGCCAAGAGACCCAGTACTTC.

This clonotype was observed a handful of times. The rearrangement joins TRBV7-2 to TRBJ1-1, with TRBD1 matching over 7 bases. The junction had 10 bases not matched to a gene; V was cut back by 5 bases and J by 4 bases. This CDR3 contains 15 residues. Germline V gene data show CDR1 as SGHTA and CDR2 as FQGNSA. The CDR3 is CASSRGQLLGTEAFF. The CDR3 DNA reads TGTGCCAGCAGCCGGGGACAGCTATTGGGCACTGAAGCTTTCTTT.

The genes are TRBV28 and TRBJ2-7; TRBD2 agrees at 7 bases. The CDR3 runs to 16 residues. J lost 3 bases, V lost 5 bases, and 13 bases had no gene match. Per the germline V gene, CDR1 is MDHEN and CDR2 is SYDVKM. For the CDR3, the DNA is TGTGCCAGCAGTGCCCTGGGGAGCGGGGTAATCTACGAGCAGTACTTC. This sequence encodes CASSALGSGVIYEQYF.

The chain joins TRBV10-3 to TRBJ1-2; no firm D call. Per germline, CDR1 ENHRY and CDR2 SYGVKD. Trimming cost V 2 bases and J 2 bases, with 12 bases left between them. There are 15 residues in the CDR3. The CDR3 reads CAISEGPPRNYGYTF. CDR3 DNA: TGTGCCATCAGTGAGGGGCCCCCTCGGAACTATGGCTACACCTTC.

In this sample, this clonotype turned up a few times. Here the CDR3 reads CSANTGFRQPQHF. The DNA for the CDR3 is TGCAGTGCTAACACAGGGTTCAGACAGCCCCAGCATTTT. V and J are TRBV20-1 and TRBJ1-5; a weak D match, TRBD1 (6 bases). The CDR3 runs to 13 residues. Germline V gives CDR1 DFQATT, CDR2 SNEGSKA (reference sequence). The germline V and J ends were trimmed by 4 bases and 7 bases, with 14 bases remaining between them.

The DNA for the CDR3 is TGTGCCAGCATCGCTAGCGGGGCAGATACGCAGTATTTT. Its protein is CASIASGADTQYF. The chain combines TRBV6-1 with TRBJ2-3; 9 positions agree with TRBD2. Unmatched junction bases numbered 3, after V lost 7 bases and J lost 4 bases. CDR1 MNHNS and CDR2 SASEGT come from the germline V gene. This CDR3 region has 13 residues.

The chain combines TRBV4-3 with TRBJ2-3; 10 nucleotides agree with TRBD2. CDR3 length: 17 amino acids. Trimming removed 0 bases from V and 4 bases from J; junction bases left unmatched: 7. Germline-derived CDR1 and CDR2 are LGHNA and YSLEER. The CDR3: CASSQDSGGARADTQYF. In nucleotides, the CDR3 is TGCGCCAGCAGCCAAGACAGCGGGGGGGCCAGAGCAGATACGCAGTATTTT.

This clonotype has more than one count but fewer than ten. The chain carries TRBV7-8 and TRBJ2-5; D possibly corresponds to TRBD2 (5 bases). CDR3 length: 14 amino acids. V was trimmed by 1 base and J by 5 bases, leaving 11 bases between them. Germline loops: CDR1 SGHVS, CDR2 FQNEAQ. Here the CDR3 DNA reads TGTGCCAGCAGCTTAGTTGCGGGTCCGGAGACCCAGTACTTC. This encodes CASSLVAGPETQYF.

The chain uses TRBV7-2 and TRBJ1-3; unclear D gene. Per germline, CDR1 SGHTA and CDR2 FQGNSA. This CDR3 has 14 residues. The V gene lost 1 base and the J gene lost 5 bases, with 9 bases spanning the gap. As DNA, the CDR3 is TGTGCCAGCAGCTTAGGGGCGGGCCGAAACACCATATATTTT. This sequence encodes CASSLGAGRNTIYF.

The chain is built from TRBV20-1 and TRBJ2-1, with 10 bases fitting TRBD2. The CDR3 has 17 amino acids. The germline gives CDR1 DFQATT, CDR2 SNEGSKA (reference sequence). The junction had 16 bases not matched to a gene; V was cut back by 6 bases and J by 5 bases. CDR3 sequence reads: CSAPLAGADGINNEQFF. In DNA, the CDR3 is TGCAGTGCCCCGCTAGCGGGGGCCGATGGGATAAACAATGAGCAGTTCTTC.

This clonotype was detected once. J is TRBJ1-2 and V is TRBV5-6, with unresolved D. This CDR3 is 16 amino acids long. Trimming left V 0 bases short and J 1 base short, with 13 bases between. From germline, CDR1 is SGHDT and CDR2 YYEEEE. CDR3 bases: TGTGCCAGCAGCTTGGGGGAGGTGGTCTTTAACTATGGCTACACCTTC. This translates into CASSLGEVVFNYGYTF.

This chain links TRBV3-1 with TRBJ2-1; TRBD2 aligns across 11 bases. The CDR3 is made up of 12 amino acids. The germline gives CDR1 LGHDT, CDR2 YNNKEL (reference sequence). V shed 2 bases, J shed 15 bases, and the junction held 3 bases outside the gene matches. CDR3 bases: TGTGCCAGCAGCCAAACGGGACTAGCGGTGTTCTTC. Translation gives CASSQTGLAVFF.

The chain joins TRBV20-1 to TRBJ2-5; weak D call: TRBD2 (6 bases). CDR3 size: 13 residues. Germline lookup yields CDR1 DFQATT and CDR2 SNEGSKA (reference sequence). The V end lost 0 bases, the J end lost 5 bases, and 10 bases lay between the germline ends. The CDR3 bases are TGCAGTGCTAGAGATGCGGGGAGGGAGACCCAGTACTTC. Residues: CSARDAGRETQYF.